Listed below are T cell receptor beta chains from one sample, sequenced in a study of molecular identifiers for immune sequencing clone quantification. TCRdb recomputed calls from the PCR reads with MiXCR, one row per CDR3 protein. Here the sample spans approximately 680,000 distinct CDR3 sequences, 25% being singletons. Sequenced: naive CD8+ T cells from blood, with Jurkat cell RNA spiked in. These receptor sequences come from a human donor in good health. Some libraries in this study had Jurkat cell RNA spiked in. CDR3s include the opening cysteine and the closing phenylalanine or tryptophan. Each record gives: D gene, J gene, clone size, V gene, CDR3 protein, CDR3 DNA. A D gene is named only where the DNA matches it firmly. Size is stated for part of the rows, as once, few or many counts, or as a class when the clone is expanded.

D: .; J: TRBJ1-2; size: .; V: TRBV6-2/TRBV6-3; CDR3: CASSYSSPGYYGYTF; DNA: TGTGCCAGCAGTTACTCGAGTCCGGGTTACTATGGCTACACCTTC
D: .; J: TRBJ1-5; size: .; V: TRBV3-1; CDR3: CASSPMQGPQPHHF; DNA: TGTGCCAGCAGCCCCATGCAGGGACCCCAGCCCCACCATTTT
D: .; J: TRBJ2-5; size: .; V: TRBV2; CDR3: CASSEGVRQVQETRYF; DNA: TGTGCCAGCAGTGAAGGGGTGAGACAGGTACAAGAGACCCGGTACTTC
D: TRBD2; J: TRBJ2-7; size: many; V: TRBV5-5; CDR3: CASSLRLAGAVPYEQYF; DNA: TGTGCCAGCAGCCTTCGACTAGCGGGAGCTGTACCCTACGAGCAGTACTTC
D: TRBD2; J: TRBJ2-3; size: .; V: TRBV7-6; CDR3: CASSLGTSGRTVTQYF; DNA: TGTGCCAGCAGCTTAGGGACTAGCGGGCGCACAGTTACGCAGTATTTT
D: .; J: TRBJ1-5; size: few; V: TRBV4-1; CDR3: CASSPGRDQPQHF; DNA: TGCGCCAGCAGTCCTGGGCGGGATCAGCCCCAGCATTTT
D: TRBD1; J: TRBJ2-5; size: many; V: TRBV27; CDR3: CASSPDRASQETQYF; DNA: TGTGCCAGCAGTCCAGACAGGGCCTCGCAAGAGACCCAGTACTTC
D: .; J: TRBJ2-7; size: .; V: TRBV27; CDR3: CASSFRQHLYEQYF; DNA: TGTGCCAGCAGTTTTCGGCAGCATCTCTACGAGCAGTACTTC
D: .; J: TRBJ2-5; size: .; V: TRBV12-3/TRBV12-4; CDR3: CASGDGSYEQCF; DNA: TGTGCCAGCGGAGACGGAAGCTACGAGCAGTGCTTC
D: .; J: TRBJ2-5; size: .; V: TRBV20-1; CDR3: CSASGSEETQYF; DNA: TGCAGTGCTAGTGGGTCGGAGGAGACCCAGTACTTC
D: TRBD1; J: TRBJ2-7; size: many; V: TRBV6-2/TRBV6-3; CDR3: CASSTDRDDYEQYF; DNA: TGTGCCAGCAGTACCGACAGGGACGACTACGAGCAGTACTTC
D: TRBD2; J: TRBJ2-3; size: many; V: TRBV7-8; CDR3: CASSLAQPLAGVTDTQYF; DNA: TGTGCCAGCAGCTTAGCTCAACCATTAGCGGGGGTTACAGATACGCAGTATTTT
D: .; J: TRBJ1-5; size: few; V: TRBV19; CDR3: CATNSGNQPQHF; DNA: TGTGCCACCAACAGTGGCAATCAGCCCCAGCATTTT
D: .; J: TRBJ2-1; size: .; V: TRBV24-1; CDR3: CATSDWTGVNEQFF; DNA: TGTGCCACCAGTGACTGGACGGGAGTCAATGAGCAGTTCTTC
D: .; J: TRBJ2-7; size: few; V: TRBV5-3; CDR3: CASSFMGAYEQYF; DNA: TGTGCCAGCAGCTTCATGGGAGCCTACGAGCAGTACTTC
D: .; J: TRBJ2-7; size: many; V: TRBV29-1; CDR3: CSVEWARVQYF; DNA: TGCAGCGTTGAGTGGGCAAGAGTGCAGTACTTC
D: .; J: TRBJ2-7; size: few; V: TRBV4-3; CDR3: CASSQDTMTIEQYF; DNA: TGCGCCAGCAGCCAAGATACCATGACGATCGAGCAGTACTTC
D: .; J: TRBJ2-2; size: .; V: TRBV5-1; CDR3: CASGLAGPLAGELFF; DNA: TGCGCCAGCGGCTTGGCAGGACCCCTCGCCGGGGAGCTGTTTTTT
D: TRBD1; J: TRBJ2-1; size: few; V: TRBV9; CDR3: CASSVWDRGFYGEQFF; DNA: TGTGCCAGCAGCGTATGGGACAGGGGGTTTTACGGTGAGCAGTTCTTC
D: .; J: TRBJ2-7; size: .; V: TRBV5-3; CDR3: CASSPHWDWVEQYF; DNA: TGTGCCAGCAGCCCACACTGGGACTGGGTCGAGCAGTACTTC
D: .; J: TRBJ2-7; size: few; V: TRBV28; CDR3: CASSSEGAPYEQYF; DNA: TGTGCCAGCAGTTCGGAGGGGGCCCCCTACGAGCAGTACTTC
D: .; J: TRBJ2-6; size: .; V: TRBV7-9; CDR3: CASGLGDTNSGANVLTF; DNA: TGTGCCAGCGGCTTGGGTGACACGAACTCTGGGGCCAACGTCCTGACTTTC
D: TRBD2; J: TRBJ2-1; size: .; V: TRBV19; CDR3: CASRETSGGAGEQFF; DNA: TGTGCCAGTAGGGAGACTAGCGGGGGGGCGGGTGAGCAGTTCTTC
D: TRBD1; J: TRBJ2-7; size: .; V: TRBV5-1; CDR3: CASSPEETGGSYEQYF; DNA: TGCGCCAGCAGCCCGGAGGAGACAGGGGGTTCCTACGAGCAGTACTTC
D: .; J: TRBJ2-7; size: many; V: TRBV29-1; CDR3: CSVEDWQGSSYEQYF; DNA: TGCAGCGTTGAAGATTGGCAGGGGTCCTCCTACGAGCAGTACTTC
D: TRBD2; J: TRBJ2-5; size: many; V: TRBV4-3; CDR3: CASSQDTSGQETQYF; DNA: TGCGCCAGCAGCCAAGATACTAGCGGCCAAGAGACCCAGTACTTC
D: .; J: TRBJ2-2; size: .; V: TRBV20-1; CDR3: CSASSGGTGELFF; DNA: TGCAGTGCTAGTTCAGGGGGGACCGGGGAGCTGTTTTTT
D: .; J: TRBJ2-1; size: .; V: TRBV20-1; CDR3: CSARGGASAAGLYNEQFF; DNA: TGCAGTGCTAGAGGTGGGGCTAGCGCCGCCGGGCTTTACAATGAGCAGTTCTTC
D: TRBD1; J: TRBJ2-5; size: many; V: TRBV13; CDR3: CASSPGQGLQETQYF; DNA: TGTGCCAGCAGCCCCGGACAGGGGCTCCAAGAGACCCAGTACTTC
D: .; J: TRBJ1-6; size: few; V: TRBV12-3/TRBV12-4; CDR3: CASSPQPDTYWRSPLHF; DNA: TGTGCCAGCAGCCCCCAACCGGACACGTACTGGCGTTCACCCCTCCACTTT
D: TRBD1; J: TRBJ2-7; size: many; V: TRBV5-1; CDR3: CASRDRGNEQYF; DNA: TGCGCCAGCCGGGACAGGGGTAATGAGCAGTACTTC